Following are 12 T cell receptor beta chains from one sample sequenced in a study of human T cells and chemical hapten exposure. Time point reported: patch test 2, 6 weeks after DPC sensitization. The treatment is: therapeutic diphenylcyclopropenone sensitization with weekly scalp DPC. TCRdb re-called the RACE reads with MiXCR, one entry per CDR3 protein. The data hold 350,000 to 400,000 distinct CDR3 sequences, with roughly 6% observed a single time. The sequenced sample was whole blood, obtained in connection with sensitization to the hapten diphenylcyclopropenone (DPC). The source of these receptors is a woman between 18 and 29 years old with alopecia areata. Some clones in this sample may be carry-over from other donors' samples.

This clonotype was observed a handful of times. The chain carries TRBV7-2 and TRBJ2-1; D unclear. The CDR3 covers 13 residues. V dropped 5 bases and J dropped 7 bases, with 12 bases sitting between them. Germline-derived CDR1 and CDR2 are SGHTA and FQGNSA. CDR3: CASSLDVLNEQFF. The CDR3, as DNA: TGTGCCAGCAGCCTGGACGTCCTGAATGAGCAGTTCTTC. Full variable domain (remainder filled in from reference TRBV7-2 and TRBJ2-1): GAGVSQSPSNKVTEKGKDVELRCDPISGHTALYWYRQSLGQGLEFLIYFQGNSAPDKSGLPSDRFSAERTGGSVSTLTIQRTQQEDSAVYLCASSLDVLNEQFFGPGTRLTVL.

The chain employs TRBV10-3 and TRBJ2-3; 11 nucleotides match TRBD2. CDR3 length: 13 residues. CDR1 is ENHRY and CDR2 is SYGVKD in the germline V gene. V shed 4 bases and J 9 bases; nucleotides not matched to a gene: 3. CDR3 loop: CAISGRTSGTQYF. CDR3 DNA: TGTGCCATCAGTGGAAGGACTAGCGGGACGCAGTATTTT.

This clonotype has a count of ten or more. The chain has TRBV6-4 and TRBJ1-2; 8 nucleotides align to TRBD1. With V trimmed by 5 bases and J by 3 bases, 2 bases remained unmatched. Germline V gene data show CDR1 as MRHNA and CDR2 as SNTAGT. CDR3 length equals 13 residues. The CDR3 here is CASSPTGDYGYTF. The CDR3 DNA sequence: TGTGCCAGCAGTCCGACAGGGGACTATGGCTACACCTTC.

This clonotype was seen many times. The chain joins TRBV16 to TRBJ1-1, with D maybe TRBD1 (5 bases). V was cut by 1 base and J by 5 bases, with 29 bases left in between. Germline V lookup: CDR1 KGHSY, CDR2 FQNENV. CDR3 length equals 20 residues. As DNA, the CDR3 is TGTGCCAGCAGCCAATACCCCCCCCTGGGGAGGGGATGGAATCGTACTGAAGCTTTCTTT. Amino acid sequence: CASSQYPPLGRGWNRTEAFF.

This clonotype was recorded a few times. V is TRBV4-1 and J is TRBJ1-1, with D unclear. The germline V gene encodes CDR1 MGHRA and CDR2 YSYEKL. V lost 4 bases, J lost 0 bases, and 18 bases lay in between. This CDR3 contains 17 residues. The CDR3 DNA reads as TGCGCCAGCAGCCTGAGAAGTTTAAGCCAAGTGAACACTGAAGCTTTCTTT. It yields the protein CASSLRSLSQVNTEAFF.

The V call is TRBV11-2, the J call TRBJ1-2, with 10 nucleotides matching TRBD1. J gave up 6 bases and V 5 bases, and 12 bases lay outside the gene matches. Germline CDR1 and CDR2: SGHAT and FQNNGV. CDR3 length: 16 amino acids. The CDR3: CASSVIRTGGRDGYTF. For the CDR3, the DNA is TGTGCCAGCAGCGTTATTCGGACAGGGGGTAGAGATGGCTACACCTTC.

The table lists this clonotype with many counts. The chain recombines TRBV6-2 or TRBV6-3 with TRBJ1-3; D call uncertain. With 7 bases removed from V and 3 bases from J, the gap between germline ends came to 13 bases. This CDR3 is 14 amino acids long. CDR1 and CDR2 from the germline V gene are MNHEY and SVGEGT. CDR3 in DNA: TGTGCCAGCACCGTTCGGTTTTTTGGAAACACCATATATTTT. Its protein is CASTVRFFGNTIYF.

The CDR3 nucleotides are TGTGCCAGCAGCCCTTCTAGCGGGGCCATCGTTGGGCCTTCCAAAAACATTCAGTACTTC. It yields the protein CASSPSSGAIVGPSKNIQYF. J is TRBJ2-4 and V is TRBV4-2, with 9 bases identical to TRBD2. The germline V gene encodes CDR1 LGHNA and CDR2 YNFKEQ. The junction had 18 bases not matched to a gene; V was cut back by 4 bases and J by 2 bases. This CDR3 is built from 20 residues.

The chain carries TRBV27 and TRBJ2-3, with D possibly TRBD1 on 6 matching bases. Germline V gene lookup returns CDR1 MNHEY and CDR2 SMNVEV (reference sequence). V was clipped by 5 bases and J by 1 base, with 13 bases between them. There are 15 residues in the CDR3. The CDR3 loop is CASSLAQGRTDTQYF. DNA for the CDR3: TGTGCCAGCAGTCTCGCACAGGGACGCACAGATACGCAGTATTTT.

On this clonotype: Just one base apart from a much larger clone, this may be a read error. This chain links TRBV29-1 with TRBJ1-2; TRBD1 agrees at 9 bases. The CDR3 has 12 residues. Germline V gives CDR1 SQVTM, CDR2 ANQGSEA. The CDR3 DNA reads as TGCAGCTTTGAGGACAGGGGTGATGGCTACACCTTC. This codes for CSFEDRGDGYTF.

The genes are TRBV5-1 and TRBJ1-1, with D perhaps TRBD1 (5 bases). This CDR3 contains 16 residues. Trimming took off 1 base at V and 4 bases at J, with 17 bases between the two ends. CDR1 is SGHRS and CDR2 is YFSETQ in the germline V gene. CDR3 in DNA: TGCGCCAGCAGCTTGCGGAGGGGTGGCGAAGGCACTGAAGCTTTCTTT. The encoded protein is CASSLRRGGEGTEAFF.

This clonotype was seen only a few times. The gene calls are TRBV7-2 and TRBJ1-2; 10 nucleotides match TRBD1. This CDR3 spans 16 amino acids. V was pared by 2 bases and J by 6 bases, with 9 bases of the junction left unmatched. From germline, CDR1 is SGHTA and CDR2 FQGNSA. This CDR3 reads CASSLRPGTGENGYTF. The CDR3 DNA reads TGTGCCAGCAGCTTACGGCCCGGGACAGGGGAGAATGGCTACACCTTC.